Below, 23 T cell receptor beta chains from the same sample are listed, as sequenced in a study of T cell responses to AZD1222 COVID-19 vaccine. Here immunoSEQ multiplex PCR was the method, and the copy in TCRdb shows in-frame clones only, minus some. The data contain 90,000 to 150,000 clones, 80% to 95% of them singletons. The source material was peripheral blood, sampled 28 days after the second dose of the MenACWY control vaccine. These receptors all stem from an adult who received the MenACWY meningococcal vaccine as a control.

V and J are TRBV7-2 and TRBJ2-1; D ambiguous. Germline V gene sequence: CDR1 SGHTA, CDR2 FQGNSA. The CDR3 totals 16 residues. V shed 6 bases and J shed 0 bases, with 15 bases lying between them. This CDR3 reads CASSLHGRFSYNEQFF. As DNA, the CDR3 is TGTGCCAGCAGTCTACATGGCCGGTTCTCCTACAATGAGCAGTTCTTC.

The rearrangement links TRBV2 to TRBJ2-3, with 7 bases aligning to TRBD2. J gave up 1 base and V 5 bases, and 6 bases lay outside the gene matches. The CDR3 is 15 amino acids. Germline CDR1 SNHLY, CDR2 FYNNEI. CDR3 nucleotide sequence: TGTGCCAGCAGTTGGACTAGGGATGGCACAGATACGCAGTATTTT. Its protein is CASSWTRDGTDTQYF.

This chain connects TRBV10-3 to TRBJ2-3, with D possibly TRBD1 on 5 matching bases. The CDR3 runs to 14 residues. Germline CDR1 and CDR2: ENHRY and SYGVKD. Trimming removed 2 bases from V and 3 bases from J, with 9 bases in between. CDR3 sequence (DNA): TGTGCCATCAGTGAGCCCAGACAGACAGATACGCAGTATTTT. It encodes CAISEPRQTDTQYF.

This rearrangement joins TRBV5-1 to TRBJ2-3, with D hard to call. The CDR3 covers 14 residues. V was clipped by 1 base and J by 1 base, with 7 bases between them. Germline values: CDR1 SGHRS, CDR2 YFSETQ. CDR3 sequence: CASSLSSGTDTQYF. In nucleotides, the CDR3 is TGCGCCAGCAGCTTGTCTAGTGGCACAGATACGCAGTATTTT. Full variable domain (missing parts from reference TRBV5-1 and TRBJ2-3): KAGVTQTPRYLIKTRGQQVTLSCSPISGHRSVSWYQQTPGQGLQFLFEYFSETQRNKGNFPGRFSGRQFSNSRSEMNVSTLELGDSALYLCASSLSSGTDTQYFGPGTRLTVL.

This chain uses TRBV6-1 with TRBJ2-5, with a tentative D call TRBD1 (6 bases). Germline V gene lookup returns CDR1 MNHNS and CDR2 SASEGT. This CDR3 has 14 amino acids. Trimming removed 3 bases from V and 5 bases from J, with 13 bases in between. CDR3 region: CASSDRGRGETQYF. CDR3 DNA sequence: TGTGCCAGCAGTGACAGGGGCCGAGGGGAGACCCAGTACTTC.

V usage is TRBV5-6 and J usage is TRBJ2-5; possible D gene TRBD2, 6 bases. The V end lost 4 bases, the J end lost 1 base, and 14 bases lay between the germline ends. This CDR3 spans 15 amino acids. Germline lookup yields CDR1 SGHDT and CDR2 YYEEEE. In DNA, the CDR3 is TGTGCCAGCAGCGTGAATGGCGGGGTCCAAGAGACCCAGTACTTC. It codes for CASSVNGGVQETQYF.

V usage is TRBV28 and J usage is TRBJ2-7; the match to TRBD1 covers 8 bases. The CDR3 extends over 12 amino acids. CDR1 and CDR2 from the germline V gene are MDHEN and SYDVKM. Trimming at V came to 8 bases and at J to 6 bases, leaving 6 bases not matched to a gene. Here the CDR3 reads CASGRTGLEQYV. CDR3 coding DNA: TGTGCCAGCGGCCGGACAGGGCTCGAGCAGTACGTC.

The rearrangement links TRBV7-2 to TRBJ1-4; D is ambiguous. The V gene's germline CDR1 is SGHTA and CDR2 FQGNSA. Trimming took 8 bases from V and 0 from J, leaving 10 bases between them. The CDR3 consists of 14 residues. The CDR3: CASRRPATNEKLFF. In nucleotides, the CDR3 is TGTGCCAGCCGGAGACCTGCAACTAATGAAAAACTGTTTTTT.

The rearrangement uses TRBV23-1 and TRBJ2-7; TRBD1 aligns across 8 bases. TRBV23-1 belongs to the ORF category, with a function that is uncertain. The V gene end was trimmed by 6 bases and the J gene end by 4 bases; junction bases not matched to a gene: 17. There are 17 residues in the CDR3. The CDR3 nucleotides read TGCGCCAGCAGACAAAAGTTCCCCCGGACAGGGTTTTACGAGCAGTACGTC. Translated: CASRQKFPRTGFYEQYV.

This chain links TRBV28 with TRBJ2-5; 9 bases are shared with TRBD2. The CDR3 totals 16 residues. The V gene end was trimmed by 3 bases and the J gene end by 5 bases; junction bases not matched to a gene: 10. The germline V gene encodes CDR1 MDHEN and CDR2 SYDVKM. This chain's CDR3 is CASSLNLAGLGETQYF. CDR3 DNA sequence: TGTGCCAGCAGTTTGAACCTAGCGGGGCTCGGGGAGACCCAGTACTTC.

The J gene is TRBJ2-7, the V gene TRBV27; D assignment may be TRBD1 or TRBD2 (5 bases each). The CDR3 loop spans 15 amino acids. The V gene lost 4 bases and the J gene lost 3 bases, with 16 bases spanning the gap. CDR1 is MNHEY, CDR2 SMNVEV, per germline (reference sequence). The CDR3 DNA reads TGTGCCAGCAGTTGGGGTTTGGGACCCAGCTACGAGCAGTACTTC. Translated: CASSWGLGPSYEQYF.

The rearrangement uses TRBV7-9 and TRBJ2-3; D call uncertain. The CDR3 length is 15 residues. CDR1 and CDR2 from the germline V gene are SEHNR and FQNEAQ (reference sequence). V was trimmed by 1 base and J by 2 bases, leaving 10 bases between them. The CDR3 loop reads CASSLVEASTDTQYF. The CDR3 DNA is TGTGCCAGCAGCTTAGTAGAGGCCTCCACAGATACGCAGTATTTT.

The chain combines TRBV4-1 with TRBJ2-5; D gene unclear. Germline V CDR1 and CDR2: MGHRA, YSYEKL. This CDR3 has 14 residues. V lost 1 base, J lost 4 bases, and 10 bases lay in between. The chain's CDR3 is CASSQAISRETQYF. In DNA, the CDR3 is TGCGCCAGCAGCCAAGCCATAAGTCGAGAGACCCAGTACTTC.

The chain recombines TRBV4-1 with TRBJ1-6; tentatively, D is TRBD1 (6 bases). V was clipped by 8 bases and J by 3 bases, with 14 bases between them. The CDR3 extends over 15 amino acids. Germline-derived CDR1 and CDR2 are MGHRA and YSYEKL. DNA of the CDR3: TGCGCCAGCTCCCCAGGGGAAGACTATAATTCACCCCTCCACTTT. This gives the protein CASSPGEDYNSPLHF.

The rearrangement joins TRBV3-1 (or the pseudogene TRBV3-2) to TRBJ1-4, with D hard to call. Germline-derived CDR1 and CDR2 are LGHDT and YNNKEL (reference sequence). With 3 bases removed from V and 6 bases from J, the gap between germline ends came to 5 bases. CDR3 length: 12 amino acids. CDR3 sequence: CASSHRDEKLFF. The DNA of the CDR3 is TGTGCCAGCAGCCACCGGGATGAAAAACTGTTTTTT.

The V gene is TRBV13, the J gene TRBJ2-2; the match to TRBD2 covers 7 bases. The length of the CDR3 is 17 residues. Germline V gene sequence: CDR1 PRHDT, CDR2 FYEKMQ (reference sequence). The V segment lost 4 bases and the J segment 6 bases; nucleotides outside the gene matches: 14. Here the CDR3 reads CASSSVSRAGEAGELFF. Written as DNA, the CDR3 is TGTGCCAGCAGCTCCGTCTCAAGGGCGGGAGAGGCCGGGGAGCTGTTTTTT.

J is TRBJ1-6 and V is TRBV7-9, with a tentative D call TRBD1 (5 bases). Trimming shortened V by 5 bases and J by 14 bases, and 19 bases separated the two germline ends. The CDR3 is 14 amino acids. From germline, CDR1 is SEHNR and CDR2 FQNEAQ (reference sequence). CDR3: CASSPPAGNPSLHF. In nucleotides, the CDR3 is TGTGCCAGCAGCCCTCCCGCAGGGAATCCGTCCCTCCACTTT. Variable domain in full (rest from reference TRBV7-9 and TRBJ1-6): DTGVSQNPRHKITKRGQNVTFRCDPISEHNRLYWYRQTLGQGPEFLTYFQNEAQLEKSRLLSDRFSAERPKGSFSTLEIQRTEQGDSAMYLCASSPPAGNPSLHFGNGTRLTVT.

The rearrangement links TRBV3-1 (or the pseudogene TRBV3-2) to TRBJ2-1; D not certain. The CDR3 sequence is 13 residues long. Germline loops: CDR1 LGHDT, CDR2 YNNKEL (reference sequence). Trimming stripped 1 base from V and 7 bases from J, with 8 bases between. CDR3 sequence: CASSQGWQNEQFF. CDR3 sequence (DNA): TGTGCCAGCAGCCAAGGGTGGCAAAATGAGCAGTTCTTC.

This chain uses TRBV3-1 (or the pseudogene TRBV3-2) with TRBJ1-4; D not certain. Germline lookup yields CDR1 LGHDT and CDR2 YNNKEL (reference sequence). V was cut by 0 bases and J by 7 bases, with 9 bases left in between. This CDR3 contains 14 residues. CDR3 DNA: TGTGCCAGCAGCCAAGACGCCAGAGGTGAAAAACTGTTTTTT. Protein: CASSQDARGEKLFF.

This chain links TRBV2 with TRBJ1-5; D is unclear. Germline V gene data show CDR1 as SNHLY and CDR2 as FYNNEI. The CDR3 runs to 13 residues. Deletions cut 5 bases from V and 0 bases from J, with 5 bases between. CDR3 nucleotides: TGTGCCAGCAGTTCTTATAGCAATCAGCCCCAGCATTTT. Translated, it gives CASSSYSNQPQHF.

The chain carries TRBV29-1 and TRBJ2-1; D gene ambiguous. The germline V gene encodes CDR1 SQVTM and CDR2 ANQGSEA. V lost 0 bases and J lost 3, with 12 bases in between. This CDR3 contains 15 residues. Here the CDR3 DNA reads TGCAGCGTTGAAGATAGGCAGGAATTCTACAATGAGCAGTTCTTC. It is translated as CSVEDRQEFYNEQFF.

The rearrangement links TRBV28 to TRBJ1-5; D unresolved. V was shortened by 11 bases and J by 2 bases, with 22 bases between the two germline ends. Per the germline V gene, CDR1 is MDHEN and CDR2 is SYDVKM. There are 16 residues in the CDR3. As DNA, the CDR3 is TGTGCCGTGACCCCGATGGGAAAGGGCGGCAATCAGCCCCAGCATTTT. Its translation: CAVTPMGKGGNQPQHF.

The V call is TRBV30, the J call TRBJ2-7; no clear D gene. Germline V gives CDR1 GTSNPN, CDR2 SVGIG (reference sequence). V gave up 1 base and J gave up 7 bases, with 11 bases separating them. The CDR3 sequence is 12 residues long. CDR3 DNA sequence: TGTGCCTGGAGTGGTCACACCTTTGAGCAGTACTTC. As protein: CAWSGHTFEQYF.